This T cell receptor (beta chain) was observed in a study of T cell responses to AZD1222 COVID-19 vaccine. The repertoire was sequenced with immunoSEQ multiplex PCR; TCRdb's copy has only in-frame clones and lacks some. The repertoire holds about 150,000 clones, 80% to 90% seen once, with around 8.6% in the top ten. Study outcomes and limitations: Just a handful of people given AZD1222 tested seropositive at baseline. Clonal diversity may have been underestimated in mostly white British donors.

To note about this clone: Its antigen is unknown.

V shed 1 base, J shed 6 bases, and the junction held 6 bases outside the gene matches. Per germline, CDR1 SGHRS and CDR2 YFSETQ. This CDR3 has 15 amino acids. The sequenced sample was peripheral blood, obtained on day 0 of AZD1222 vaccination. This chain connects TRBV5-1 to TRBJ1-4; 7 bases map to TRBD1. The sequence was collected from an adult in good health. As DNA, the CDR3 is TGCGCCAGCAGCTTGAAAGGGGGCTCGGATGAAAAACTGTTTTTT. Encoded protein: CASSLKGGSDEKLFF.